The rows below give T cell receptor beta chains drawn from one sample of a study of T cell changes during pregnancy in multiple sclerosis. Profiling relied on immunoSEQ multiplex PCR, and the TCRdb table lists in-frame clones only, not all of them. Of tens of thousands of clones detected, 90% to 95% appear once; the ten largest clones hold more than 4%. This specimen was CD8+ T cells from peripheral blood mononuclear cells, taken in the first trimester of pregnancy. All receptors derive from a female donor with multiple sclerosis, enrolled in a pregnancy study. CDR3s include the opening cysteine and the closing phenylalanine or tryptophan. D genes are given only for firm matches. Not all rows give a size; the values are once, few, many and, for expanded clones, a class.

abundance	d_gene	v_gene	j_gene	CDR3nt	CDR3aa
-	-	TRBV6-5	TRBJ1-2	TGTGCCAGCAGTTATTCGACCAGGGCTAACTATGGCTACACCTTC	CASSYSTRANYGYTF
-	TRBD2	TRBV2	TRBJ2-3	TGTGCCAGTCTCCTAGCGGGAAGCACAGATACGCAGTATTTT	CASLLAGSTDTQYF
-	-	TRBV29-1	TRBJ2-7	TGCAGCGTTGAACTCACCGGGACATATTCCTACGAGCAGTACTTC	CSVELTGTYSYEQYF
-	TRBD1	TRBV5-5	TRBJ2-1	TGTGCCAGCAGCTTTTTTTTCCGGGACAGGTTGGGCAATGAGCAGTTCTTC	CASSFFFRDRLGNEQFF
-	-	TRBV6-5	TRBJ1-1	TGTGCCAGCAGTTACATGGGGCTCACTGAAGCTTTCTTT	CASSYMGLTEAFF
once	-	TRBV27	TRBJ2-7	TGTGCCAGCAGCCTGACAGGGATGGGGGGCGAGCAGTACTTC	CASSLTGMGGEQYF
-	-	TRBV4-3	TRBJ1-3	TGCGCCAGCAGCCAAGATCTAACAGGTGGAAACACCATATATTTT	CASSQDLTGGNTIYF
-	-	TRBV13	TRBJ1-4	TGTGCCAGCAGCCCTTTCGCGGGGGGGCAACTGTTTTTT	CASSPFAGGQLFF
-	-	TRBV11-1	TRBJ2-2	TGTGCCAGCAGCCTCCGGACAGAACGATGGGGCACCGGGGAGCTGTTTTTT	CASSLRTERWGTGELFF
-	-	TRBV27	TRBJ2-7	TGTGCCAGCAGTTTATATGGGACACACCAATCCTACGAGCAGTACTTC	CASSLYGTHQSYEQYF
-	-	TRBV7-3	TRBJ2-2	TGTGCCAGCAGCTTAGGGCCGCTCGCCGGGGAGCTGTTTTTT	CASSLGPLAGELFF
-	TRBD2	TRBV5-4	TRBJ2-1	TGTGCCAGCCCCGGGGAAGCGGGAGCTCCTGAGCAGTTCTTC	CASPGEAGAPEQFF
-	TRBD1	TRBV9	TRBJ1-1	TGTGCCAGCAGCCAGACAGGGATGAACACTGAAGCTTTCTTT	CASSQTGMNTEAFF
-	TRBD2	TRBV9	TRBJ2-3	TGTGCCAGCACCCATGGTAGGCTAGCGGGAGCAGGGACAGATACGCAGTATTTT	CASTHGRLAGAGTDTQYF
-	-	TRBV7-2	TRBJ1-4	TGTGCCAGCAGCTCGGGGGTATCGAATGAAAAACTGTTTTTT	CASSSGVSNEKLFF
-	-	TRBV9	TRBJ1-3	TGTGCCAGCAGCGTAGGCGGGGGGAGCTCTGGAAACACCATATATTTT	CASSVGGGSSGNTIYF
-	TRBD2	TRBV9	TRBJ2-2	TGTGCCAGCAGCGTAGACACTAGCGGGGTCGGGGAGCTGTTTTTT	CASSVDTSGVGELFF
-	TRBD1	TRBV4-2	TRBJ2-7	TGTGCCAGCAGCCACGGACAGGGATACGAGCAGTACTTC	CASSHGQGYEQYF
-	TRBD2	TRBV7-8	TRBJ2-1	TGTGCCAGCAGCGAAGCGGGAGGCCATTCCTACAATGAGCAGTTCTTC	CASSEAGGHSYNEQFF
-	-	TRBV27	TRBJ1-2	TGTGCCAGCGCCCTCAAGGGGGTGGTTAACTATGGCTACACCTTC	CASALKGVVNYGYTF
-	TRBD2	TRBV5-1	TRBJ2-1	TGCGCCAGCAGCTTTTCAACTAGCGCTTTAGGCTACAATGAGCAGTTCTTC	CASSFSTSALGYNEQFF
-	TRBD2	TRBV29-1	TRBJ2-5	TGCAGCGTTGAGGGACTAGCGGGGGAGATTCAAGAGACCCAGTACTTC	CSVEGLAGEIQETQYF
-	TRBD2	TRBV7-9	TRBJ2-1	TGTGCCAGCAGGGTAGCGGGGAGCTCCTACAATGAGCAGTTCTTC	CASRVAGSSYNEQFF
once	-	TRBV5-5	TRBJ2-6	TGTGCCAGCAGCTTGGATCCAGGCTCTGGGGCCAACGTCCTGACTTTC	CASSLDPGSGANVLTF
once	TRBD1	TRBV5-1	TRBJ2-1	TGCGCCAGCAGCATAGGACAGGGGGCCTACAATGAGCAGTTCTTC	CASSIGQGAYNEQFF
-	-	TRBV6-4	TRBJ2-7	TGTGCCAGCAGGATCCCGGACAGCCTCTACGAGCAGTACTTC	CASRIPDSLYEQYF
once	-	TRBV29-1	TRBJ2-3	TGCAGCGTTGAAGATTTAGCGCCCTCATCCACAGATACGCAGTATTTT	CSVEDLAPSSTDTQYF
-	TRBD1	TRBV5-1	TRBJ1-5	TGCGCCAGCAGCTTTACAGGGGAAGGGAATCAGCCCCAGCATTTT	CASSFTGEGNQPQHF
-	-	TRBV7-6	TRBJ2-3	TGTGCCAGCAGCTTAGCGGGGGGAACAGATACGCAGTATTTT	CASSLAGGTDTQYF
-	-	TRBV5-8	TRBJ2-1	TGTGCCAGCAGCTTGGGAGACAGGCATTACAATGAGCAGTTCTTC	CASSLGDRHYNEQFF
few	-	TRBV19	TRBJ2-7	TGTGCCAGTAGTTACGCGGGTTACGAGCAGTACTTC	CASSYAGYEQYF
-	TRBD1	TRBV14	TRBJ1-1	TGTGCCAGCAGCCCCCCGGGACAGGGGTTCGTTGTGGCTTTCTTT	CASSPPGQGFVVAFF